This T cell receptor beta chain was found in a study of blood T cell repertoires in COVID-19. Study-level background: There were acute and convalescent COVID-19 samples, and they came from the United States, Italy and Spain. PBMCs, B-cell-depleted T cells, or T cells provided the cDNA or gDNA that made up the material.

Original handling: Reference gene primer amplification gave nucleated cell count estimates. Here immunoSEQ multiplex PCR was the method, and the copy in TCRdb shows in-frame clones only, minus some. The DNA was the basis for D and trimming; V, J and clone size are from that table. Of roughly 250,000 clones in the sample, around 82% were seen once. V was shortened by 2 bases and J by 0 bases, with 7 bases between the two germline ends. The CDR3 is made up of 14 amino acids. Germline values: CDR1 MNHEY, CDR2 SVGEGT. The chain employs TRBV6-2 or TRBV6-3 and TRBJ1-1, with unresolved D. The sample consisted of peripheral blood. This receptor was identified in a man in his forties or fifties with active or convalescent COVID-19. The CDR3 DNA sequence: TGTGCCAGCAGTTACGCGGGGATGAACACTGAAGCTTTCTTT. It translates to CASSYAGMNTEAFF.